A selection of T cell receptor beta chains follows, all from one sample in a study of molecular identifiers for immune sequencing clone quantification. TCRdb used MiXCR to reprocess the PCR reads, holding one entry per CDR3 protein. The sample gives just under 650,000 distinct CDR3 sequences, just under 20% of which show up once; roughly 0.83% is in the top ten. Sequences were obtained from naive CD8+ T cells from blood, with Jurkat cell RNA spiked in. These receptors originate from a human donor in good health. Some libraries in this study had Jurkat cell RNA spiked in. The CDR3 runs from the conserved cysteine through the conserved F or W. Fields, in order: V gene, clone size, D gene, J gene, CDR3 length, CDR3 protein, CDR3 DNA. A D gene is named only where the DNA matches it firmly. Some rows mark clone size as missing; the rest say once, few, many or name a class of expanded clone.

TRBV5-5,many,TRBD1,TRBJ2-3,16,CASSPGTGGVTDTQYF,TGTGCCAGCAGCCCAGGGACAGGGGGAGTTACAGATACGCAGTATTTT
TRBV12-3/TRBV12-4,-,-,TRBJ2-7,12,CASSPISYEQCF,TGTGCCAGCAGCCCGATCTCCTACGAGCAGTGCTTC
TRBV6-2/TRBV6-3,many,-,TRBJ1-1,14,CASSYSVWHTEAFF,TGTGCCAGCAGTTACTCTGTGTGGCATACTGAAGCTTTCTTT
TRBV6-6,many,TRBD2,TRBJ2-5,16,CASNTLGGSGTETQYF,TGTGCCAGCAACACGCTGGGGGGTAGCGGGACAGAGACCCAGTACTTC
TRBV9,many,-,TRBJ1-2,14,CASSVDAGYYGYTF,TGTGCCAGCAGCGTAGATGCAGGGTACTATGGCTACACCTTC
TRBV6-6,many,-,TRBJ1-2,21,CASSYSLPLAGDGRVGLGYTF,TGTGCCAGCAGTTATTCTTTGCCGCTCGCGGGGGACGGGAGGGTCGGATTAGGCTACACCTTC
TRBV4-3,few,-,TRBJ2-7,16,CASSQERQFSSYEQYF,TGCGCCAGCAGCCAAGAACGGCAGTTCAGCTCCTACGAGCAGTACTTC
TRBV28,few,-,TRBJ2-5,14,CASRKRVYQETQYF,TGTGCCAGCCGGAAAAGGGTTTACCAAGAGACCCAGTACTTC
TRBV6-2/TRBV6-3,few,-,TRBJ2-7,14,CASSPKEGTYEQYF,TGTGCCAGCAGCCCCAAGGAGGGTACCTACGAGCAGTACTTC
TRBV19,many,-,TRBJ2-3,13,CASSAGGSDTQYF,TGTGCCAGTAGTGCAGGGGGGTCAGATACGCAGTATTTT
TRBV20-1,many,TRBD1,TRBJ2-5,14,CSAREPTGTETQYF,TGCAGTGCTAGAGAGCCGACAGGGACGGAGACCCAGTACTTC
TRBV6-2/TRBV6-3,many,TRBD1,TRBJ2-3,15,CASSYQDRVTDTQYF,TGTGCCAGCAGTTACCAAGACAGGGTCACAGATACGCAGTATTTT
TRBV4-3,many,-,TRBJ1-1,15,CASSPRGGPYTEAFF,TGCGCCAGCAGCCCCCGTGGGGGGCCTTACACTGAAGCTTTCTTT
TRBV28,-,-,TRBJ2-7,13,CAGSLRGSYEQYF,TGTGCCGGCAGTTTACGGGGATCCTACGAGCAGTACTTC
TRBV4-1,once,TRBD1,TRBJ2-1,13,CASSPGQALEQFF,TGCGCCAGCAGCCCAGGACAGGCTTTAGAGCAGTTCTTC
TRBV7-9,many,TRBD1,TRBJ1-1,13,CASSDRGYTEAFF,TGTGCCAGCTCCGACAGGGGCTACACTGAAGCTTTCTTT
TRBV15,many,-,TRBJ2-3,15,CATSRQSTGTDTQYF,TGTGCCACCAGCAGACAGTCAACAGGGACAGATACGCAGTATTTT
TRBV5-1,many,TRBD2,TRBJ2-1,12,CASSFNSGEQFF,TGCGCCAGCAGCTTTAATAGCGGGGAGCAGTTCTTC
TRBV9,many,-,TRBJ2-3,16,CASSVLSAPSTDTQYF,TGTGCCAGCAGCGTACTGAGCGCCCCTAGCACAGATACGCAGTATTTT
TRBV7-9,many,-,TRBJ2-7,12,CASSAQVLEQYF,TGTGCCAGCAGCGCCCAGGTGCTCGAGCAGTACTTC
TRBV15,-,-,TRBJ2-2,12,CATSRDYGELFF,TGTGCCACCAGCAGAGACTACGGGGAGCTGTTTTTT
TRBV20-1,many,-,TRBJ1-2,14,CSANPWTENYGYTF,TGCAGTGCTAACCCCTGGACAGAGAACTATGGCTACACCTTC
TRBV29-1,many,-,TRBJ1-1,11,CSVEAGTEAFF,TGCAGCGTTGAAGCGGGCACTGAAGCTTTCTTT